This entry concerns a single T cell receptor (beta chain). Its antigen is unknown. Researchers ran the PCR with 60 Vbeta and 13 Jbeta primers. Here immunoSEQ multiplex PCR was the method, and the copy in TCRdb shows in-frame clones only, minus some. The sample carries over 150,000 clones, around 76% recorded once. The sample is drawn from a study of cytomegalovirus exposure and HLA in healthy donors. In the study overall: HLA-typed donors were the source of about 85 million unique TCRs, which an early data release held. Study-wide findings and caveats: Confirmation was obtained in vitro that three CMV-associated chains are specific for CMV antigens.

The CDR3 is 14 residues long. The germline gives CDR1 MNHNS, CDR2 SASEGT. The ends lost 1 base at V and 5 bases at J; junction bases unmatched: 2. The sample taken for sequencing was PBMCs. The chain joins TRBV6-1 to TRBJ1-5; 7 bases align to TRBD1. This TCR was recovered from a girl between 10 and 17 years old in good health and CMV-seropositive. In nucleotides, the CDR3 is TGTGCCAGCAGTGAAGGACAGGGCCATCAGCCCCAGCATTTT. It is translated as CASSEGQGHQPQHF.